This T cell receptor (beta chain) was sequenced during a study of Ad26.COV2.S vaccination and SARS-CoV-2 variants. Treatment indicated: 15 to 20 received Ad26.COV2.S at low or high dose, single or two shots; several received placebo; per-sample allocation not given. Sampling happened 63 days after the first vaccine or placebo injection. The method was immunoSEQ multiplex PCR; TCRdb's version includes in-frame clones alone and lacks a portion of them. The sample yields 350,000 to 450,000 clones, 83% seen once. CDR3 length equals 14 residues. V lost 10 bases to trimming and J lost 4 bases, with 17 bases between them. The germline V gene encodes CDR1 MNHEY and CDR2 SVGAGI. This clone was detected ten times or more.

The gene calls are TRBV6-5 and TRBJ1-5; perhaps TRBD1 as D (6 bases). Source: peripheral blood, taken in a trial of Ad26.COV2.S vaccine versus placebo. The sequence came from a person between 18 and 59 years old who received the Ad26.COV2.S COVID-19 vaccine or a placebo. CDR3 in DNA: TGTGCCACCCTAGGACAGCCTAGTAATCAGCCCCAGCATTTT. Translated, it gives CATLGQPSNQPQHF.